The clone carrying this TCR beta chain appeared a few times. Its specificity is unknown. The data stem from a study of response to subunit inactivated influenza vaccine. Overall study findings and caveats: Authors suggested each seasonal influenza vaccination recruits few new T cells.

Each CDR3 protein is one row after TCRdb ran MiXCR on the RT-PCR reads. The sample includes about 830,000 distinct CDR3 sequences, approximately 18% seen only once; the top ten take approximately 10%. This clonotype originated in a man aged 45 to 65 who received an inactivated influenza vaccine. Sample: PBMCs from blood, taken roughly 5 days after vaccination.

CDR3 amino acids: CSAAGLAGEVGELFF. CDR3 bases: TGCAGTGCTGCTGGACTAGCGGGGGAGGTTGGGGAGCTGTTTTTT. The V gene is TRBV20-1, the J gene TRBJ2-2; TRBD2 aligns across 13 bases. V lost 5 bases, J lost 8 bases, and 8 bases stayed unmatched. CDR1 is DFQATT, CDR2 SNEGSKA, per germline (reference sequence). The CDR3 length is 15 residues.